A selection of T cell receptor beta chains follows, all from one sample in a study of blood T cell repertoires in COVID-19. Repertoires were generated with immunoSEQ multiplex PCR, while TCRdb's copy carries only in-frame clones and drops some. The repertoire holds around 250,000 clones, with around 89% as singletons. Sequenced material: PBMCs or T cells enriched from blood (not recorded which). These receptor sequences come from a woman aged 25 to 39 with acute COVID-19. Each CDR3 is given with its conserved first and last residue. D genes are given only for firm matches. Clone size appears in some rows only: once, few, many, or a class for an expanded clone.

J gene,clone size,D gene,CDR3 length,V gene,CDR3 DNA,CDR3 protein
TRBJ1-1,.,.,15,TRBV27,TGTGCCAGCCTGCTAACGTCAGGGGTGGTAACTGAAGCTTTCTTT,CASLLTSGVVTEAFF
TRBJ2-3,.,.,15,TRBV5-1,TGCGCCAGCAGCTTGGGAAGGGCGGCGGGAGATACGCAGTATTTT,CASSLGRAAGDTQYF
TRBJ1-1,.,.,15,TRBV4-3,TGCGCCAGCAGCCAAGGAGGGACAAACCGAGCTGAAGCTTTCTTT,CASSQGGTNRAEAFF
TRBJ2-2,.,TRBD1,16,TRBV27,TGTGCCAGCAGTTTCGCAGGGGGCGCAAACACCGGGGAGCTGTTTTTT,CASSFAGGANTGELFF
TRBJ2-1,.,.,19,TRBV11-2,TGTGCCAGCAGCGCAGCCTCGGGGGAAGGGGCATACTACTACAATGAGCAGTTCTTC,CASSAASGEGAYYYNEQFF
TRBJ1-1,few,TRBD1,14,TRBV3-1/TRBV3-2,TGTGCCAGCAGCAACGGACAGGGGGGCACTGAAGCTTTCTTT,CASSNGQGGTEAFF
TRBJ2-1,.,TRBD2,14,TRBV14,TGTGCCAGCAGCCAAGATCTACTAGCGGGGCCTCAGTTCTTC,CASSQDLLAGPQFF
TRBJ2-1,.,.,12,TRBV10-2,TGCGCAAGCCTGGGCAGGTTCAATGAGCAGTTCTTC,CASLGRFNEQFF
TRBJ2-7,.,TRBD1,14,TRBV7-2,TGTGCCAGCAGCTTAAGGACAGGGGTCTACGAGCAGTACTTC,CASSLRTGVYEQYF
TRBJ2-1,.,TRBD2,14,TRBV2,TGTGCCAGCTTTCGGACTAGCGAGGGCAATGAGCAGTTCTTC,CASFRTSEGNEQFF
TRBJ1-1,.,.,15,TRBV11-2,TGTGCCAGCAGCTTCGTGATGGGCATGAACACTGAAGCTTTCTTT,CASSFVMGMNTEAFF
TRBJ2-7,.,.,16,TRBV7-2,TGTGCCAGCAGCTTAGGCCCCCCAGACTTCTCCTACGAGCAGTACTTC,CASSLGPPDFSYEQYF
TRBJ1-2,.,TRBD1,15,TRBV27,TGTGCCAGCAGACACCGGGACAGTGACAACTATGGCTACACCTTC,CASRHRDSDNYGYTF
TRBJ2-1,.,.,15,TRBV27,TGTGCCAGCATCGCACACCAAAATCAGGTCGGTGAGCAGTTCTTC,CASIAHQNQVGEQFF
TRBJ2-7,.,.,13,TRBV7-9,TGTGCCAGCAGCTTAGCGGACTTCTACGAGCAGTACTTC,CASSLADFYEQYF
TRBJ2-1,.,TRBD2,14,TRBV7-6,TGTGCCAGCAGCCGGACTAGTAGTTTCAATGAGCAGTTCTTC,CASSRTSSFNEQFF
TRBJ1-5,.,TRBD1,16,TRBV15,TGTGCCACCAGCAGAGACGAAGGACAGGTAAATCAGCCCCAGCATTTT,CATSRDEGQVNQPQHF
TRBJ1-6,few,.,15,TRBV6-5,TGTGCCAGCAGTTCACGCCCGGGTCAGAATTCACCCCTCCACTTT,CASSSRPGQNSPLHF
TRBJ2-1,.,TRBD2,15,TRBV5-6,TGTGCCAGCATAACGTTGGCTAGCGGGAACGATGAGCAGTTCTTC,CASITLASGNDEQFF
TRBJ1-1,.,.,13,TRBV11-3,TGTGCCAGCAGCTTAGACAGGAACACTGAAGCTTTCTTT,CASSLDRNTEAFF
TRBJ1-5,.,.,12,TRBV2,TGTGCCAGCAGTCCCAGGGTTCAGCCCCAGCATTTT,CASSPRVQPQHF
TRBJ2-1,.,TRBD2,16,TRBV5-1,TGCGCCAGCAGCTTGGATAGCGGGAGGGGTTACAATGAGCAGTTCTTC,CASSLDSGRGYNEQFF
TRBJ2-1,.,TRBD1,14,TRBV28,TGTGCCAGCACTGACGGGGACAGATACAATGAGCAGTTCTTC,CASTDGDRYNEQFF
TRBJ1-2,few,.,16,TRBV5-6,TGTGCCAGCAGCCCCCGGGGGGGTTGGGAAAGCTATGGCTACACCTTC,CASSPRGGWESYGYTF
TRBJ2-2,few,.,14,TRBV5-4,TGTGCCAGCAGCTTGCCCCAGTACACCGGGGAGCTGTTTTTT,CASSLPQYTGELFF
TRBJ2-7,.,TRBD1,12,TRBV29-1,TGCAGCGGCGGACAGGGGGCGGTCGAGCAGTACTTC,CSGGQGAVEQYF
TRBJ2-7,.,.,15,TRBV13,TGTGCCAGCAGCTTAGTCCAGGGTGAAAGGTACGAGCAGTACTTC,CASSLVQGERYEQYF
TRBJ2-1,once,.,12,TRBV11-1,TGTGCCAGCAGCTTAGCAGGGGGTGAGCAGTTCTTC,CASSLAGGEQFF
TRBJ1-5,.,TRBD1,15,TRBV27,TGTGCCAGCAGCCCAGACAGGGGGATCGTTCAGCCCCAGCATTTT,CASSPDRGIVQPQHF
TRBJ2-1,.,TRBD1,14,TRBV24-1,TGTGCCACCAGTCCGGGACAGGTGTACAATGAGCAGTTCTTC,CATSPGQVYNEQFF
TRBJ2-7,.,.,11,TRBV29-1,TGCAGCGCCCACGGGATGGGGGAGCAGTACTTC,CSAHGMGEQYF
TRBJ2-3,.,.,14,TRBV6-2/TRBV6-3,TGTGCCAGCAGCGATACTAATAGCGATGTTACGCAGTATTTT,CASSDTNSDVTQYF
TRBJ1-1,.,.,12,TRBV7-2,TGTGCCAGCAGCTTAGGGGGGCTCGAAGCTTTCTTT,CASSLGGLEAFF
TRBJ2-1,.,TRBD1,16,TRBV28,TGTGCCAGCAGCCGCCCAGGGGGAAGGGGTCGTGGGGAGCAGTTCTTC,CASSRPGGRGRGEQFF
TRBJ2-2,.,TRBD1,15,TRBV6-5,TGTGCCAGCACCATGACAGGGTTGGACACCGGGGAGCTGTTTTTT,CASTMTGLDTGELFF
TRBJ2-2,.,.,14,TRBV11-2,TGTGCCAGCAGTCAACAGGGAACCACCGGGGAGCTGTTTTTT,CASSQQGTTGELFF
TRBJ2-7,.,.,18,TRBV6-1,TGTGCCAGCAGTGGCCGAGGTGGGCCAGCGGGTTCTGCTTACGAGCAGTACTTC,CASSGRGGPAGSAYEQYF
TRBJ1-2,.,TRBD1,15,TRBV6-5,TGTGCCAGCAGTTACTCGGGACAGGGCCGCTATGGCTACACCTTC,CASSYSGQGRYGYTF
TRBJ1-5,.,.,15,TRBV28,TGTGCCAGCAGCAGTGGACACTTTAGCAATCAGCCCCAGCATTTT,CASSSGHFSNQPQHF
TRBJ1-5,.,.,15,TRBV19,TGTGCCAGTAGTGTAGCAGGGTATAGCAATCAGCCCCAGCATTTT,CASSVAGYSNQPQHF
TRBJ2-6,.,.,14,TRBV9,TGTGCCAGCAGCGTGTCCCTCGGGGCCAACGTCCTGACTTTC,CASSVSLGANVLTF
TRBJ2-2,.,TRBD1,16,TRBV5-4,TGTGCCAGCAGCTTGGACCGGGACAGGCGCACCGGGGAGCTGTTTTTT,CASSLDRDRRTGELFF
TRBJ2-1,.,.,14,TRBV13,TGTGCCAGCAGCTTAGGTAGCTCCTACAATGAGCAGTTCTTC,CASSLGSSYNEQFF